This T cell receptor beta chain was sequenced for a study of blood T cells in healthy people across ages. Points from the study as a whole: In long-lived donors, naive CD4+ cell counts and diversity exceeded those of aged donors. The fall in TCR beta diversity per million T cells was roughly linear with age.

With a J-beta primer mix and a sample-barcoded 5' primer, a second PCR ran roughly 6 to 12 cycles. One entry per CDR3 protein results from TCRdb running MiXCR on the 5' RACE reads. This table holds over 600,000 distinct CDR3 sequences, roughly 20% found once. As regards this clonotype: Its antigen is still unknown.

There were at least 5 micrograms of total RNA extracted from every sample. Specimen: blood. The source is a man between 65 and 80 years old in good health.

The CDR3 coding sequence is TGCGCCAGCAGCCAAGATCGTGATAGGGAGCAGTACTTC. It is translated as CASSQDRDREQYF. V is TRBV4-1 and J is TRBJ2-7; D call uncertain. The CDR3 spans 13 residues. V lost 0 bases, J lost 7 bases, and 10 bases lay in between. CDR1 and CDR2 from the germline V gene are MGHRA and YSYEKL.